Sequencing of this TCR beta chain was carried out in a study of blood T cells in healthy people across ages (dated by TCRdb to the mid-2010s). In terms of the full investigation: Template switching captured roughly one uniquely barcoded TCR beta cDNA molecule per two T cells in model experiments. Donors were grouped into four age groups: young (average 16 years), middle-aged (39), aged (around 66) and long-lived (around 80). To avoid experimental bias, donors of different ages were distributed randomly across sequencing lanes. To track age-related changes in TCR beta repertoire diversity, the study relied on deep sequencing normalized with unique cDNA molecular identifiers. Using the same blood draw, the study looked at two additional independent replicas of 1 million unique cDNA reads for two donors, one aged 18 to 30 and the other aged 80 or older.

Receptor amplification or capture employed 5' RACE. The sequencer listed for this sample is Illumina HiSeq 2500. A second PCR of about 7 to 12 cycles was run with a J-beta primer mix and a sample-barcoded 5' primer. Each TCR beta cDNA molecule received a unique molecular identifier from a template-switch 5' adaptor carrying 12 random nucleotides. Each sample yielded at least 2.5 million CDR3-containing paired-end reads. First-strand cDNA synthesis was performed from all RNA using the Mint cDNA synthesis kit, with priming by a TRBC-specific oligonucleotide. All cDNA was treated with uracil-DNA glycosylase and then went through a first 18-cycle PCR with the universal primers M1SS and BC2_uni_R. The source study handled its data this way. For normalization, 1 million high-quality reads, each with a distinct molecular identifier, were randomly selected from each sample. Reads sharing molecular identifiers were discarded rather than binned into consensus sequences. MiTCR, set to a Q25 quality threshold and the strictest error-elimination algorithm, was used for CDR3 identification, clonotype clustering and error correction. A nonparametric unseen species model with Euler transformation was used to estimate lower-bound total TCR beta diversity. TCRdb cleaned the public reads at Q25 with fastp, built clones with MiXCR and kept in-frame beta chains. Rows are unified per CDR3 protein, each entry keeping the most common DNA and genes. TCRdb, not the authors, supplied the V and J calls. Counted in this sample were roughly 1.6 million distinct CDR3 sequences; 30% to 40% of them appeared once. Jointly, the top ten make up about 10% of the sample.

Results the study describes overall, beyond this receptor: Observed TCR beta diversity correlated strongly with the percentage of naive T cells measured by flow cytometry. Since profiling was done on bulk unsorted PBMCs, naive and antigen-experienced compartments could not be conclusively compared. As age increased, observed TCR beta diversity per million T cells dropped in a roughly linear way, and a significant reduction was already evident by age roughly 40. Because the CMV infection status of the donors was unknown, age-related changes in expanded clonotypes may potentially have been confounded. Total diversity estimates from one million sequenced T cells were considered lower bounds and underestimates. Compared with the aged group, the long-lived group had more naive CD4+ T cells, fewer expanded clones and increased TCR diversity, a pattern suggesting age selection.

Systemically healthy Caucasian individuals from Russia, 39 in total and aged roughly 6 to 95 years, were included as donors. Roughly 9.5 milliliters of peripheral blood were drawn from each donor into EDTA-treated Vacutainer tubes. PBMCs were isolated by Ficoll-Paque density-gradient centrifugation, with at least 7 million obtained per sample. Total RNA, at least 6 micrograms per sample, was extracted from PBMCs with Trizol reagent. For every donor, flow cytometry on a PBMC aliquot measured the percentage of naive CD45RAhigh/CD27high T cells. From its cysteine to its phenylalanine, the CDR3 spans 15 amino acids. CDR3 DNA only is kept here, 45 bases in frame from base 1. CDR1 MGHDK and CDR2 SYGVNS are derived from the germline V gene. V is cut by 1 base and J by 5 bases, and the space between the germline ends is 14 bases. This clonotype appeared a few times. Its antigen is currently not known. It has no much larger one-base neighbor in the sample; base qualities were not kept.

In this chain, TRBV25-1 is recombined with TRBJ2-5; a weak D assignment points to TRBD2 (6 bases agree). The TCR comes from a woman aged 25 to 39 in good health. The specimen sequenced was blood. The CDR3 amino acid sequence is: CASSEWGTGAETQYF. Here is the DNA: TGTGCCAGCAGTGAATGGGGGACTGGGGCGGAGACCCAGTACTTC. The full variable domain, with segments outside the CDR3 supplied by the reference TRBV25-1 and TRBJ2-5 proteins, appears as EADIYQTPRYLVIGTGKKITLECSQTMGHDKMYWYQQDPGMELHLIHYSYGVNSTEKGDLSSESTVSRIRTEHFPLTLESARPSHTSQYLCASSEWGTGAETQYFGPGTRLLVL.